The T cell receptor beta chain under discussion was sequenced for a study of blood T cell repertoires in COVID-19. Overall study context: The United States, Italy and Spain were the sources of the acute and convalescent COVID-19 samples. T cells, B-cell-depleted T cells, or PBMCs provided the cDNA or gDNA that served as material.

Germline CDR1 and CDR2: GTSNPN and SVGIG (reference sequence). V trimming: 0 bases; J trimming: 0 bases; junction bases outside the gene matches: 8. The CDR3 has 17 residues. Per the original data handling: Amplification of reference gene primers was used by the study to estimate nucleated cell counts. TCRdb keeps only in-frame clones here, not all; method: immunoSEQ multiplex PCR. The DNA was the basis for D and trimming; V, J and clone size are from that table. The repertoire holds around 310,000 clones, with roughly 90% as singletons. Sequencing was performed on peripheral blood. This chain uses TRBV30 with TRBJ1-5; TRBD1 agrees at 7 bases. The receptor's source is a woman aged 55 to 70 with acute or convalescent COVID-19. The DNA of the CDR3 is TGTGCCTGGAGTGTACGAGGGACAGTATATAGCAATCAGCCCCAGCATTTT. Its translation is CAWSVRGTVYSNQPQHF.